This section outlines one T cell receptor (beta chain) sequence together with its context. The entry originates in a study of blood T cell repertoires in COVID-19. Across the study: Sites in the United States, Italy and Spain provided acute and convalescent COVID-19 samples.

Each participant's cohort was designated according to participant-reported clinical history. The study counted Cohort 3 donors as recovered given two negative PCRs, clearance, or symptom resolution. V was trimmed by 4 bases and J by 0 bases, leaving 7 bases between them. Germline V gene data show CDR1 as LNHDA and CDR2 as SQIVND (reference sequence). The CDR3 is made up of 15 amino acids. Sequencing was performed with immunoSEQ multiplex PCR; in TCRdb, only in-frame clones are kept and a portion is missing. The sample has approximately 300,000 clones, approximately 90% seen once. The V gene is TRBV19, the J gene TRBJ2-6; D is possibly TRBD2 (5 bases). The sequenced sample was PBMCs or T cells enriched from blood (not recorded which). The clonotype comes from a man aged 30 to 45 who had recovered from COVID-19. The CDR3 protein is CASSTGNSGANVLTF. The CDR3 DNA reads TGTGCCAGTAGTACCGGGAACTCTGGGGCCAACGTCCTGACTTTC.